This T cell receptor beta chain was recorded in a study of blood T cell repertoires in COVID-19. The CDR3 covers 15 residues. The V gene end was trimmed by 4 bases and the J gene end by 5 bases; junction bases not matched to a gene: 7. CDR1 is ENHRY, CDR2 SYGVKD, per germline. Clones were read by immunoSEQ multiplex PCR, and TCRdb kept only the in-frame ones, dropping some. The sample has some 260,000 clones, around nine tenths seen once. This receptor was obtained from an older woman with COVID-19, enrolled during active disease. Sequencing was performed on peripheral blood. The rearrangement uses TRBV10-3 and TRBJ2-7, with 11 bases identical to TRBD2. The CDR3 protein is CAISAQTSGKNEQYF. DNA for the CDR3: TGTGCCATCAGTGCCCAGACTAGCGGGAAAAACGAGCAGTACTTC.